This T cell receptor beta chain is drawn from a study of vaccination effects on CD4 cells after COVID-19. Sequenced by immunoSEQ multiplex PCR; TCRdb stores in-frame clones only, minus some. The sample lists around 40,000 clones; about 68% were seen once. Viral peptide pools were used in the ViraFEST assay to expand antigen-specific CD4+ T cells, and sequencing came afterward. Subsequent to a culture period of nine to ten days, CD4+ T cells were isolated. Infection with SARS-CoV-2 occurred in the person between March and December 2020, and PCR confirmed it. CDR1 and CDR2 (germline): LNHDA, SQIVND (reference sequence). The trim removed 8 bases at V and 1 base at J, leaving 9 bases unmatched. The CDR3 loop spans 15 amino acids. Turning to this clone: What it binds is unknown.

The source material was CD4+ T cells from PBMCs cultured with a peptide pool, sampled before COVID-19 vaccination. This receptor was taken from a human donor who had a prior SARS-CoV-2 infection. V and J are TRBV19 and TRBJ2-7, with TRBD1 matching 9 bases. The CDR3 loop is CASSDPGQGSYEQYF. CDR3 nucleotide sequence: TGTGCCAGTTCCGACCCGGGACAGGGATCCTACGAGCAGTACTTC.